The following is a T cell receptor beta chain sequence with its context. Its antigen is undetermined. V gave up 5 bases and J gave up 5 bases; unmatched junction bases: 6. The CDR3 runs 14 residues. CDR1 is MNHEY, CDR2 SMNVEV, per germline (reference sequence). This sample was taken from a study of cytomegalovirus exposure and HLA in healthy donors. General study results and limits: Reported findings show TCR beta sequences accurately forecast HLA-A and HLA-B alleles in most subjects. An observed cluster of highly shared sequence variants was recorded as a likely sequencing artifact.

Primers: 60 Vbeta forward and 13 Jbeta reverse. The method was immunoSEQ multiplex PCR; TCRdb's version includes in-frame clones alone and lacks a portion of them. Among 95,000 to 150,000 clones, about 9.4% were seen once, and the ten largest hold 5% to 6.5%. Source material: PBMCs. The sequence derives from a woman aged 40-49 years in good health and CMV-seropositive. The J gene is TRBJ1-2, the V gene TRBV27, with 9 bases aligning to TRBD1. This chain's CDR3 is CASSAGTGHYGYTF. In nucleotides, the CDR3 is TGTGCCAGCAGTGCGGGGACAGGGCATTATGGCTACACCTTC.